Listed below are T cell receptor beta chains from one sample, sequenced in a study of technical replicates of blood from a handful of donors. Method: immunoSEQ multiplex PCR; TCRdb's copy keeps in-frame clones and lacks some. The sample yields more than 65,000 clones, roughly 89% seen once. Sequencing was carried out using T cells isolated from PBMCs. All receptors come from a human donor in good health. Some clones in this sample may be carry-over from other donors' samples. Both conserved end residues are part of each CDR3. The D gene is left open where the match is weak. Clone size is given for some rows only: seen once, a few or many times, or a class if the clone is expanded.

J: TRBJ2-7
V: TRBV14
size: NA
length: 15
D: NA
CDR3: CASSQDDGSSYEQYF
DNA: TGTGCCAGCAGCCAAGATGACGGGAGCTCCTACGAGCAGTACTTC

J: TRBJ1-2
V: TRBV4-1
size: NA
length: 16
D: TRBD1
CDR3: CASSQVPTGGGDGYTF
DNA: TGCGCCAGCAGCCAAGTGCCTACAGGGGGTGGAGATGGCTACACCTTC

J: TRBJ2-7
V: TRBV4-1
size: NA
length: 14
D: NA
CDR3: CASSPGLQAYEQYF
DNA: TGCGCCAGCAGCCCGGGACTGCAAGCCTACGAGCAGTACTTC

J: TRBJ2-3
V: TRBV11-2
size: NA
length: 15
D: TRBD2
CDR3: CASRPAGDGSDTQYF
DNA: TGTGCCAGCAGGCCAGCGGGAGACGGCTCAGATACGCAGTATTTT

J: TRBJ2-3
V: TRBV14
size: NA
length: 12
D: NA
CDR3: CASSQLTDTQYF
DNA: TGTGCCAGCAGCCAGTTAACAGATACGCAGTATTTT

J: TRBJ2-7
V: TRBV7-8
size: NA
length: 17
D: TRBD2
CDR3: CASSPTPLAGITYEQYF
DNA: TGTGCCAGCAGTCCTACCCCGCTAGCGGGTATCACCTACGAGCAGTACTTC

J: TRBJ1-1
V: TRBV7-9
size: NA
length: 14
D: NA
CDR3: CASSLGTGSTEAFF
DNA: TGTGCCAGCAGCTTAGGTACAGGGAGTACTGAAGCTTTCTTT

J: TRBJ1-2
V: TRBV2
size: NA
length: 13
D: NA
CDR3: CASSERQVYGYTF
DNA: TGTGCCAGCAGTGAACGACAGGTCTATGGCTACACCTTC

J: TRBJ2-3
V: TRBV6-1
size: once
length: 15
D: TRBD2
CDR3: CASKKLAGDTDTQYF
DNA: TGTGCCAGCAAGAAACTAGCGGGAGACACAGATACGCAGTATTTT

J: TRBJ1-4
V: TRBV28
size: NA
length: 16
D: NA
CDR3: CASSLGGRGRGEKLFF
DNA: TGTGCCAGCAGTTTAGGGGGCAGGGGACGGGGTGAAAAACTGTTTTTT

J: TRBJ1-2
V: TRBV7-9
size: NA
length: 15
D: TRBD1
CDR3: CASNLGTGGDYGYTF
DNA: TGTGCCAGCAACCTTGGGACAGGGGGAGACTATGGCTACACCTTC

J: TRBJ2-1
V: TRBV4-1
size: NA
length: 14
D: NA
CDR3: CASSQVAAGNEQFF
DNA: TGCGCCAGCAGCCAAGTAGCGGCTGGGAATGAGCAGTTCTTC

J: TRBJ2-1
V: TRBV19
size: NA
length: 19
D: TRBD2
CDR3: CASSAGLGGGPLTYNEQFF
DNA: TGTGCCAGTAGCGCGGGTCTTGGCGGGGGGCCTTTAACCTACAATGAGCAGTTCTTC

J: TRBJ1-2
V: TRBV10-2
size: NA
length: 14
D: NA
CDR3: CASSESGGHYGYTF
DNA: TGCGCCAGCAGTGAGTCGGGGGGGCATTATGGCTACACCTTC

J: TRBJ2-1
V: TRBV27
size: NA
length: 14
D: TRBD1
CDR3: CASTPGQGFNEQFF
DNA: TGTGCCAGCACTCCGGGACAGGGTTTTAATGAGCAGTTCTTC

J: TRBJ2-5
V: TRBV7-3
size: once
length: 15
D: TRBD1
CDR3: CASSIRTGLEETQYF
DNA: TGTGCCAGCAGCATCCGGACAGGGCTTGAAGAGACCCAGTACTTC

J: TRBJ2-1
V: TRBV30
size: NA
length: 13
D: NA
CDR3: CAWSVRGGDEQFF
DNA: TGTGCCTGGAGTGTACGGGGAGGTGATGAGCAGTTCTTC

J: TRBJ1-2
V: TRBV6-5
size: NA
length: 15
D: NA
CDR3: CASKVGQTGNYGYTF
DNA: TGTGCCAGCAAGGTCGGACAGACTGGTAACTATGGCTACACCTTC

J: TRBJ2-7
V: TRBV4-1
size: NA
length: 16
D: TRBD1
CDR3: CASSQGQGQGGNEQYF
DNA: TGCGCCAGCAGCCAAGGCCAGGGACAGGGCGGGAACGAGCAGTACTTC

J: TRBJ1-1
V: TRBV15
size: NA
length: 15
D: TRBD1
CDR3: CATSRTGTGGTEAFF
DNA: TGTGCCACCAGCAGAACCGGGACAGGGGGCACTGAAGCTTTCTTT

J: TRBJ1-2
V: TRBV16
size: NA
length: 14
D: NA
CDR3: CASSQEAGGVGYTF
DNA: TGTGCCAGCAGCCAGGAGGCAGGAGGAGTGGGCTACACCTTC

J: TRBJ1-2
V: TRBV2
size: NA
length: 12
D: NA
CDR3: CASSEASHGYTF
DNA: TGTGCCAGCAGTGAAGCCTCACACGGCTACACCTTC

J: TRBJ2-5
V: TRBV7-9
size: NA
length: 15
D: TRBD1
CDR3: CASSLVGTAEETQYF
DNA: TGTGCCAGCAGCTTAGTCGGGACAGCTGAAGAGACCCAGTACTTC

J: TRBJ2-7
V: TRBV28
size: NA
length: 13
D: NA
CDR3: CASCRGASYEQYF
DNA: TGTGCCAGCTGCCGGGGGGCCTCCTACGAGCAGTACTTC

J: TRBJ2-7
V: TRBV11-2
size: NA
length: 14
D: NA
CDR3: CASSLGPGTYEQYF
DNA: TGTGCCAGCAGCTTAGGCCCAGGAACCTACGAGCAGTACTTC

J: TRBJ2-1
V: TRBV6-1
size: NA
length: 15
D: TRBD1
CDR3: CASSELWTGVGEQFF
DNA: TGTGCCAGCAGTGAACTCTGGACAGGGGTTGGTGAGCAGTTCTTC

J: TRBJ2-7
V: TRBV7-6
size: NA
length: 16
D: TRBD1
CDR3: CASSLLQGGISYEQYF
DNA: TGTGCCAGCAGCCTACTACAGGGGGGAATCTCCTACGAGCAGTACTTC

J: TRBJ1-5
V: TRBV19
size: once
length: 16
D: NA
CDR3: CASSTRYEYSNQPQHF
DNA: TGTGCCAGTAGTACGAGGTACGAATATAGCAATCAGCCCCAGCATTTT

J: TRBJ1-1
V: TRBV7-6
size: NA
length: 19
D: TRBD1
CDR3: CASSFRLRDSYRVPTEAFF
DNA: TGTGCCAGCAGCTTTAGGCTCCGGGACAGCTATCGGGTGCCGACTGAAGCTTTCTTT

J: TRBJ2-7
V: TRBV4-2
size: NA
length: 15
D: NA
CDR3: CASSQGMTSSYEQYF
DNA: TGTGCCAGCAGCCAAGGCATGACAAGTTCCTACGAGCAGTACTTC

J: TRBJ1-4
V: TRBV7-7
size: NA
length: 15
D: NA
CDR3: CASSRVTGFNEKLFF
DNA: TGTGCTAGCAGCCGGGTGACTGGATTTAATGAAAAACTGTTTTTT

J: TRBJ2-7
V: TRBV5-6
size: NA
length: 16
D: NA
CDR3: CASSSILRDSRYEQYF
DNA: TGTGCCAGCAGCTCGATCTTGAGGGACTCTCGATACGAGCAGTACTTC

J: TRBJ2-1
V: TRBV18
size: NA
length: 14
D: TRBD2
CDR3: CASSPGTSGQEQFF
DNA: TGTGCCAGCTCACCAGGGACTAGCGGCCAGGAGCAGTTCTTC

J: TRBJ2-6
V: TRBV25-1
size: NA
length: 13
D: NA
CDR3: CASQISGANVLTF
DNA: TGTGCCAGCCAAATCTCTGGGGCCAACGTCCTGACTTTC

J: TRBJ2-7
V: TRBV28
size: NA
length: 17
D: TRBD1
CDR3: CASSLNYDDTGDYEQYF
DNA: TGTGCCAGCAGTTTAAACTATGACGATACAGGGGACTACGAGCAGTACTTC

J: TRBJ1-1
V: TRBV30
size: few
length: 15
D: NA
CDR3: CAWSDYGGLDTEAFF
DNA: TGTGCCTGGAGTGATTATGGAGGGCTCGACACTGAAGCTTTCTTT

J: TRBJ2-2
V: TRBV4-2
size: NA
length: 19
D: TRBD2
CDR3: CASSSPGTSGGADTGELFF
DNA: TGTGCCAGCAGCTCTCCCGGTACTAGCGGGGGGGCCGACACCGGGGAGCTGTTTTTT

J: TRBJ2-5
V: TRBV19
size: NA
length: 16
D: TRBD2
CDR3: CASSIALAGGQETQYF
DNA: TGTGCCAGTAGTATCGCGCTAGCGGGGGGCCAAGAGACCCAGTACTTC

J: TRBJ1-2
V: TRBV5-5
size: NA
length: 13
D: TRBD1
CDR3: CASSYRSEGAQTF
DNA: TGTGCCAGCAGTTACCGGTCAGAGGGGGCTCAGACCTTC

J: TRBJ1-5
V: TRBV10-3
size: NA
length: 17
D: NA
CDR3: CAISEPTGGSSNQPQHF
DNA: TGTGCCATCAGTGAGCCCACGGGGGGTTCGAGCAATCAGCCCCAGCATTTT

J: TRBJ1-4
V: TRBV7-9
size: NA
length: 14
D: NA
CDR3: CASSSDSSNEKLFF
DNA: TGTGCCAGCAGCTCCGACAGTTCTAATGAAAAACTGTTTTTT

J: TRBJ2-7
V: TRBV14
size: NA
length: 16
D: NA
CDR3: CASSQGPGILSYEQYF
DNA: TGTGCCAGCAGCCAAGGTCCCGGGATCCTCTCCTACGAGCAGTACTTC

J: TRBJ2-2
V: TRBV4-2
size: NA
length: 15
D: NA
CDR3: CASSQDGPNTGELFF
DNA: TGTGCCAGCAGCCAAGATGGCCCGAACACCGGGGAGCTGTTTTTT

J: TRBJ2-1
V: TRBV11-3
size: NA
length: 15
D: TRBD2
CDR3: CASSLPPTSQNEQFF
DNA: TGTGCCAGCAGCTTACCGCCGACTAGCCAGAATGAGCAGTTCTTC

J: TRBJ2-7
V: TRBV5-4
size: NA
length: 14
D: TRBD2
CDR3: CASSMTSATYEQYF
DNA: TGTGCCAGCAGCATGACTAGCGCTACCTACGAGCAGTACTTC

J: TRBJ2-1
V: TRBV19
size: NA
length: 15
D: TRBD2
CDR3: CASSIGAGFYNEQFF
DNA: TGTGCCAGTAGTATTGGAGCGGGGTTCTACAATGAGCAGTTCTTC

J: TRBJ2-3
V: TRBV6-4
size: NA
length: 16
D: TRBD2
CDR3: CASSVTSGGAEDTQYF
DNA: TGTGCCAGCAGCGTAACTAGCGGGGGGGCGGAAGATACGCAGTATTTT

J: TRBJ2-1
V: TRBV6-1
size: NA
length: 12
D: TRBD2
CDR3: CASSRLAFEQFF
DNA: TGTGCCAGCAGTAGACTAGCGTTCGAGCAGTTCTTC

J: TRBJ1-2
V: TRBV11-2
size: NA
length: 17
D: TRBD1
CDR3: CASSQSAQQGNLGGYTF
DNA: TGTGCCAGCAGCCAAAGCGCTCAACAGGGGAATCTTGGTGGCTACACCTTC

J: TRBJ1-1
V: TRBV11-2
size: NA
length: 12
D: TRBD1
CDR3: CASSSQGGEAFF
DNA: TGTGCCAGCAGCTCCCAGGGGGGTGAAGCTTTCTTT

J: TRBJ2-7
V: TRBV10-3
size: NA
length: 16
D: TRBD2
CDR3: CAISFTSGGPTYEQYF
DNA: TGTGCCATCAGCTTCACTAGCGGGGGCCCTACCTACGAGCAGTACTTC

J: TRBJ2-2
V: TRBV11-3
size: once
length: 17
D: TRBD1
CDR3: CASSLDWGQGNTGELFF
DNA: TGTGCCAGCAGCTTAGATTGGGGACAGGGTAACACCGGGGAGCTGTTTTTT

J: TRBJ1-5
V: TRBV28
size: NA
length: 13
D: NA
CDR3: CASNEEGLGSQHF
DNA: TGTGCCAGCAACGAGGAGGGGCTGGGGTCCCAGCATTTT

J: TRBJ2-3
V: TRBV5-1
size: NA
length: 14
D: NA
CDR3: CASSLMSFQDTQYF
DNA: TGCGCCAGCAGCTTGATGAGTTTCCAAGATACGCAGTATTTT